This TCR beta chain was sequenced for a study of T cells in Graves' hyperthyroidism and ophthalmopathy. Findings of the study overall: Blood samples included most of the expanded thyroid clonotypes exceeding 0.001. Median prediction lead before ophthalmopathy onset was around seven months with the model.

From RNA transcripts, TCR beta CDR3 regions were amplified. HTBI primers were employed in a first-round RT-PCR of the TCR CDR3. TCRdb redid the calling of the multiplex PCR reads with MiXCR, one entry per CDR3 protein. The data contain about 59,000 distinct CDR3 sequences, roughly 50% of them singletons. The CDR3 has 17 residues. With V trimmed by 5 bases and J by 1 base, 5 bases remained unmatched. CDR1 is KGHDR, CDR2 SFDVKD, per germline. The cohort's ophthalmopathy patients, a group with duration under 3 months, had a Clinical Activity Score of at least 3 and a NOSPECS grade of at least 4. Uncontrolled infection, other autoimmune disease, pregnancy and lactation each barred patients from inclusion. With respect to this clonotype: Its matching antigen is unknown.

This clonotype was obtained from a woman in her sixties with Graves' ophthalmopathy. The chain uses TRBV24-1 and TRBJ2-6, with 9 nucleotides matching TRBD1. The sequencing sample was made of blood. The CDR3 region is CATSAGTGPSGANVLTF. The CDR3 DNA is TGTGCCACCAGTGCAGGGACAGGGCCTTCTGGGGCCAACGTCCTGACTTTC.